Here is one T cell receptor (beta chain) with its context. Its antigen is not identified. The repertoire was sequenced with immunoSEQ multiplex PCR; TCRdb's copy has only in-frame clones and lacks some. The sample yields 100,000 to 150,000 clones, about 87% seen once. The record originates from a study of T cell responses to AZD1222 COVID-19 vaccine. Study-level results: Across spike, vaccine-associated CD4 TCRs were found, dominant at 160-218 and 743-854. Possibly, clonal diversity was underestimated; donors were largely white British and included more females. As reported, nearly half of all spike-specific TCRs target variant regions that are unmutated.

Trimming cost V 0 bases and J 1 base, with 7 bases left between them. Germline V CDR1 and CDR2: SGDLS, YYNGEE. The CDR3 is made up of 14 amino acids. J is TRBJ1-2 and V is TRBV9; D is unclear. The sample consisted of peripheral blood, taken on day 0 of AZD1222 vaccination. The TCR originated in an adult in good health. This chain's CDR3 is CASSVGSSNYGYTF. The CDR3 nucleotides read TGTGCCAGCAGCGTAGGGTCAAGTAACTATGGCTACACCTTC.